This is a list of T cell receptor beta chains from one sample in a study of patients and donors after allogeneic stem cell transplantation. TCRdb re-called the RT-PCR reads with MiXCR, one entry per CDR3 protein. This sample yields 1,500 to 2,000 distinct CDR3 sequences, of which approximately 22% are seen a single time; around 26% belongs to the top ten. The source material was blood, either unsorted or a sorted T cell fraction (not recorded which). Receptors originate from a human donor who was either an allogeneic HSCT recipient or a stem cell or donor lymphocyte infusion donor (not recorded which). It is not recorded whose cells these are; they may come from a transplant donor. The CDR3 runs from the conserved cysteine through the conserved F or W. The order of the fields is D gene, clone size, V gene, J gene, CDR3 DNA, CDR3 protein. The D gene is left open where the match is weak. Some rows mark clone size as missing; the rest say once, few, many or name a class of expanded clone.

>NA|NA|TRBV3-1|TRBJ1-1
TGTGCCAGCAGCCCCGATCGGATCGGTGGGTGGGACACTGAAGCTTTCTTT
CASSPDRIGGWDTEAFF
>NA|few|TRBV29-1|TRBJ1-1
TGCAGCGTTCAGGGAAGCACTGAAGCTTTCTTT
CSVQGSTEAFF
>TRBD1|medium-sized|TRBV5-1|TRBJ2-3
TGCGCCAGCAGCTTGCAGGGACAGGGGTCGCATACGCAGTATTTT
CASSLQGQGSHTQYF
>TRBD2|large|TRBV11-2|TRBJ2-5
TGTGCCAGCAGCTTAGAGATGAGCGGGGGGACTCAAGAGACCCAGTACTTC
CASSLEMSGGTQETQYF
>NA|NA|TRBV6-1|TRBJ2-3
TGTGCCAGCATAAAGGCAGGGGGGACAGATACGCAGTATTTT
CASIKAGGTDTQYF
>NA|NA|TRBV7-6|TRBJ2-3
TGTGCCACCAGCCTCCAGGGGCTCACAGATACGCAGTATTTT
CATSLQGLTDTQYF
>NA|few|TRBV19|TRBJ2-1
TGTGCCAGTAGGCCCTTAGGCTCCTACAATGAGCAGTTCTTC
CASRPLGSYNEQFF
>NA|hyperexpanded|TRBV5-1|TRBJ2-5
TGCGCCAGCAGCTTGGTCCCACATATGGAGAGGGAGACCCAGTACTTC
CASSLVPHMERETQYF
>TRBD1|NA|TRBV29-1|TRBJ2-7
TGCAGCGTGGCGGGACAGGAGAGCTACGAGCAGTACTTC
CSVAGQESYEQYF
>TRBD1|medium-sized|TRBV9|TRBJ2-7
TGTGCCAGCAGCGTGACAGGGGTGGACGAGCAGTACTTC
CASSVTGVDEQYF
>TRBD1|NA|TRBV4-3|TRBJ1-2
TGCGCCAGCAGCCACCTAGGGGGCTCCCATGGCTACACCTTC
CASSHLGGSHGYTF
>NA|NA|TRBV12-3/TRBV12-4|TRBJ1-1
TGTGCCAGCAGTTCGAGAGAAGCTTTCTTT
CASSSREAFF
>TRBD2|NA|TRBV6-5|TRBJ2-1
TGTGCCAGCAGTTTACTAGCGGGGGCCGAAAATGAGCAGTTCTTC
CASSLLAGAENEQFF
>NA|NA|TRBV2|TRBJ2-7
TGTGCCAGCAGTCCTACATCTTACGAGCAGTACTTC
CASSPTSYEQYF
>NA|medium-sized|TRBV5-6|TRBJ1-2
TGTGCCAGCAGCTTTGTACAGTATAACTATGGCTACACCTTC
CASSFVQYNYGYTF
>NA|NA|TRBV6-2/TRBV6-3|TRBJ2-5
TGTGCCAGCAGCCGAAGAGAGACCCAGTACTTC
CASSRRETQYF
>NA|few|TRBV7-2|TRBJ2-5
TGTGCCAGCAGCTTAGGCGGGTTAGAGACCCAGTACTTC
CASSLGGLETQYF
>NA|NA|TRBV5-5|TRBJ1-5
TGTGCCAGCAGCTTTAGTTCTAATCAGCCCCAGCATTTT
CASSFSSNQPQHF
>NA|medium-sized|TRBV5-5|TRBJ2-2
TGTGCCAGCAGCTTGACAGGGAAGACCGGGGAGCTGTTTTTT
CASSLTGKTGELFF
>TRBD1|NA|TRBV5-5|TRBJ2-2
TGTGCCAGCAGCCCAACAGGGGGCATGGGCACCGGGGAGCTGTTTTTT
CASSPTGGMGTGELFF
>NA|few|TRBV11-2|TRBJ1-3
TGTGCCAGCAGCTTAGGCGGTTCTGGAAACACCATATATTTT
CASSLGGSGNTIYF
>NA|NA|TRBV6-5|TRBJ2-5
TGTGCCAGCAGCCTGGTGGGGGGCCAGCAAGAGACCCAGTACTTC
CASSLVGGQQETQYF
>TRBD2|few|TRBV20-1|TRBJ2-3
TGCAGTGCCCCTCCGGGGGGAGATACGCAGTATTTT
CSAPPGGDTQYF
>NA|NA|TRBV29-1|TRBJ1-2
TGCAGCGTTGACCTGGTGCCCGTTAACTATGGCTACACCTTC
CSVDLVPVNYGYTF
>NA|NA|TRBV28|TRBJ2-5
TGTGCCAGCAGCCCTGGGGGGTGGGGCGAGACCCAGTACTTC
CASSPGGWGETQYF
>TRBD1|NA|TRBV5-1|TRBJ1-1
TGCGCCAGCAGGTCCGGGACAGGGACTTCCGAAGCTTTCTTT
CASRSGTGTSEAFF
>TRBD1|few|TRBV27|TRBJ2-3
TGTGCCAGCAGACTAGACAGGGTAACAGATACGCAGTATTTT
CASRLDRVTDTQYF
>NA|medium-sized|TRBV10-3|TRBJ1-3
TGTGCCACCAGTAGAAGCTCTGGAAACACCATATATTTT
CATSRSSGNTIYF
>NA|few|TRBV5-4|TRBJ1-1
TGTGCCAGCAGCTTGGGGCAGCCGATGAACACTGAAGCTTTCTTT
CASSLGQPMNTEAFF
>TRBD2|NA|TRBV11-2|TRBJ2-3
TGTGCCAGCAGCTCACGGACTAGCGGGAGTAGCACAGATACGCAGTATTTT
CASSSRTSGSSTDTQYF
>TRBD1|medium-sized|TRBV7-8|TRBJ2-2
TGTGCCAGCAGCCCCTTACAGGGGCCGAACACCGGGGAGCTGTTTTTT
CASSPLQGPNTGELFF
>NA|once|TRBV9|TRBJ2-1
TGTGCCAGCAGCGGAGGAGGAGGGACCGACAATGAGCAGTTCTTC
CASSGGGGTDNEQFF
>TRBD1|NA|TRBV11-2|TRBJ1-2
TGTGCCAGCAGCTTACGGACAGGGGATGGCTACACCTTC
CASSLRTGDGYTF
>NA|medium-sized|TRBV7-9|TRBJ1-2
TGTGCCAGCAGCCAACCCCAAGGGGGCTACACCTTC
CASSQPQGGYTF
>TRBD1|medium-sized|TRBV7-2|TRBJ1-6
TGTGCCAGCAGCTTAGAAAGGGGGCTCTTGGCCCTCCACTTT
CASSLERGLLALHF
>NA|few|TRBV11-2|TRBJ2-3
TGTGCCAGCAGCTTAGATATGAGGGGGAACACAGATACGCAGTATTTT
CASSLDMRGNTDTQYF
>NA|NA|TRBV12-3/TRBV12-4|TRBJ2-6
TGTGCCAGCAGTTTATCCCCCCCAAACGTCCTGACTTTC
CASSLSPPNVLTF
>NA|few|TRBV5-1|TRBJ2-2
TGCGCCAGCAGCCGGGACTCCCCGAACACCGGGGAGCTGTTTTTT
CASSRDSPNTGELFF
>NA|NA|TRBV20-1|TRBJ2-2
TGCAGTGCCCCCGACAGTCGAAACACCGGGGAGCTGTTTTTT
CSAPDSRNTGELFF
>NA|few|TRBV6-1|TRBJ2-2
TGTGCCAGCAGGGCTACAGGGGGGGATACCGGGGAGCTGTTTTTT
CASRATGGDTGELFF
>NA|medium-sized|TRBV27|TRBJ2-3
TGTGCCAGCAGGCACGCCGAGGGGGGTACGCAGTATTTT
CASRHAEGGTQYF
>NA|NA|TRBV5-4|TRBJ2-1
TGTGCCAGCAAGGTGGGGGGCTACAATGAGCAGTTCTTC
CASKVGGYNEQFF
>NA|few|TRBV11-3|TRBJ2-3
TGTGCCAGCAGCTTAGGTCAGATCCCAGATACGCAGTATTTT
CASSLGQIPDTQYF
>NA|few|TRBV10-3|TRBJ1-5
TGTGCCATCGGGCAGTCCGATCAGCCCCAGCATTTT
CAIGQSDQPQHF
>NA|NA|TRBV5-1|TRBJ2-5
TGCGCCAGCAGCTTGGGGGACCCTTCGGAGACCCAGTACTTC
CASSLGDPSETQYF
>NA|NA|TRBV20-1|TRBJ2-1
TGCAGTGCTAGAGATTCATTGTACAATGAGCAGTTCTTC
CSARDSLYNEQFF
>NA|NA|TRBV6-2/TRBV6-3|TRBJ1-1
TGTGCCAGCAGTTACTCGACCGGTTACACTGAAGCTTTCTTT
CASSYSTGYTEAFF
>TRBD2|few|TRBV28|TRBJ2-1
TGTGCCAGCAGTCCCTGGACTAGCGGGGACTCCTACAATGAGCAGTTCTTC
CASSPWTSGDSYNEQFF
>NA|NA|TRBV2|TRBJ1-1
TGTGCCAGCAGTGTGGGGAACACTGAAGCTTTCTTT
CASSVGNTEAFF
>NA|NA|TRBV2|TRBJ2-2
TGTGCCAGCGGGGTCGCCGGGTACACCGGGGAGCTGTTTTTT
CASGVAGYTGELFF
>NA|NA|TRBV5-1|TRBJ2-1
TGCGCCAGCAGCTTCGGCGGTGACACCAATGAGCAGTTCTTC
CASSFGGDTNEQFF
>NA|few|TRBV20-1|TRBJ2-6
TGCAGTGCTAGAGACGGCTCTGGGGCCAACGTCCTGACTTTC
CSARDGSGANVLTF
>NA|medium-sized|TRBV7-2|TRBJ2-5
TGTGCCAGCAGCTTAGGAGCAGAGACCCAGTACTTC
CASSLGAETQYF
>NA|medium-sized|TRBV20-1|TRBJ2-1
TGCAGTGCTAGAGCTAGCCTGTACAATGAGCAGTTCTTC
CSARASLYNEQFF